The next 10 T cell receptor beta chains were all read from a single sample in a study of T cell repertoires in cytomegalovirus infection (dated by TCRdb to about 2019). Sequencing took place on an Illumina HiSeq 1500. TCRdb reran the public reads through fastp at Q25 and MiXCR, keeping productive beta chains. Entries that share a CDR3 protein sequence are merged under the most common genes and DNA. This sample is represented by about 900,000 distinct CDR3 sequences; roughly 30% of them were singletons. Around 15% of the sample is in the top ten clones. These TCRs' antigens remain unknown. The intended sense of this specimen's treatment or condition label: in vitro stimulation with specific CMV peptide epitopes to enrich CMV-specific T cells. Sequenced material: cultured CD8+ T cells from PBMCs, taken from culture after CMV antigen stimulation. The receptors come from a human donor in good health (CMV status not recorded). Some clones in this sample may be carry-over from other donors' samples.

V gene TRBV2 combines with J gene TRBJ2-6; D not certain. Trimming stripped 4 bases from V and 0 bases from J, with 4 bases between. CDR3 length: 14 residues. From germline, CDR1 is SNHLY and CDR2 FYNNEI. CDR3 sequence: CASSALSGANVLTF. The CDR3 coding sequence is TGTGCCAGCAGTGCACTCTCTGGGGCCAACGTCCTGACTTTC.

Only a few counts were recorded for this clonotype. The chain carries TRBV6-2 or TRBV6-3 and TRBJ2-2, with D perhaps TRBD1 or TRBD2 (5 bases each). The CDR3 has 19 amino acids. Germline CDR1 and CDR2: MNHEY and SVGEGT. Trimming cost V 5 bases and J 1 base, with 23 bases left between them. The CDR3 nucleotides read TGTGCCAGCAGTCCCTCCTCGGACGGGACCTTTATGAACACCGGGGAGCTGTTTTTT. As protein: CASSPSSDGTFMNTGELFF.

This clonotype appeared many times. The chain links TRBV12-3 or TRBV12-4 to TRBJ2-2, with 13 bases matching TRBD2. V lost 5 bases to trimming and J lost 5 bases; unmatched junction nucleotides: 11. The CDR3 loop spans 18 amino acids. CDR3 coding DNA: TGTGCCAGCAGTACCGGACTAGCGGGGGTACAGAGAACCGGGGAGCTGTTTTTT. Translated: CASSTGLAGVQRTGELFF.

This chain joins TRBV27 and TRBJ2-7; D might be TRBD2 (5 bases). Trimming took 3 bases from V and 3 from J, leaving 21 bases between them. Looked up from germline, CDR1 is MNHEY and CDR2 is SMNVEV (reference sequence). The CDR3 consists of 17 residues. The CDR3 region has the DNA TGTGCCAGCAGTTTCCAGGCCCCCCTCCGGGGAGACTACGAGCAGTACTTC. This translates into CASSFQAPLRGDYEQYF.

This clonotype has ten or more counts. This chain uses TRBV6-2 or TRBV6-3 with TRBJ2-2, with D maybe TRBD1 (6 bases). Germline CDR1 MNHEY, CDR2 SVGEGT. V lost 0 bases and J lost 4, with 15 bases in between. The CDR3 is 17 residues long. CDR3 coding DNA: TGTGCCAGCAGTTACTCGAGTAGTGGGGGCCCCACCGGGGAGCTGTTTTTT. Translated, it gives CASSYSSSGGPTGELFF.

A single count supports this clonotype. The rearrangement joins TRBV6-6 to TRBJ1-1, with TRBD1 as a possible D gene (5 bases). The germline CDR1 and CDR2 sequences are MNHNY and SVGAGI (reference sequence). V was cut by 7 bases and J by 5 bases, with 17 bases left in between. The CDR3 extends over 14 amino acids. The CDR3: CASIGRQGGTEAFF. The CDR3, as DNA: TGTGCCAGCATCGGTCGGCAGGGTGGAACTGAAGCTTTCTTT.

The chain links TRBV19 to TRBJ2-1, with TRBD2 identical over 9 bases. The CDR3 is made up of 15 amino acids. Unmatched junction bases numbered 8, after V lost 3 bases and J lost 8 bases. Germline V gene sequence: CDR1 LNHDA, CDR2 SQIVND (reference sequence). The CDR3, as DNA: TGTGCCAGTAGTATGAGCGGGGGGCTTGCAGATGAGCAGTTCTTC. The encoded protein is CASSMSGGLADEQFF.

The rearrangement joins TRBV19 to TRBJ1-3, with 7 positions matching TRBD1. Losses at the gene ends were 5 bases for V and 0 bases for J; bases not matched to a gene: 7. Germline V lookup: CDR1 LNHDA, CDR2 SQIVND (reference sequence). CDR3 size: 16 residues. CDR3 residues: CASSWDRSTSGNTIYF. The CDR3 nucleotides are TGTGCCAGTAGTTGGGACAGATCGACCTCTGGAAACACCATATATTTT. Variable domain in full (rest from reference TRBV19 and TRBJ1-3): DGGITQSPKYLFRKEGQNVTLSCEQNLNHDAMYWYRQDPGQGLRLIYYSQIVNDFQKGDIAEGYSVSREKKESFPLTVTSAQKNPTAFYLCASSWDRSTSGNTIYFGEGSWLTVV.

V gene TRBV10-3 combines with J gene TRBJ1-2; the D is unclear. This CDR3 contains 13 residues. The V end was cut by 0 bases, the J end by 8 bases, with 10 bases between. Germline V gene sequence: CDR1 ENHRY, CDR2 SYGVKD. The DNA of the CDR3 is TGTGCCATCAGTGAGTCGGTAAGAAACGGCTACACCTTC. This gives the protein CAISESVRNGYTF.

The rearrangement links TRBV12-3 or TRBV12-4 to TRBJ2-2, with D unclear. V lost 5 bases and J lost 1, with 14 bases in between. This CDR3 is 16 amino acids long. CDR3 sequence: CASSPGWVGNTGELFF. CDR3 nucleotide sequence: TGTGCCAGCAGTCCTGGGTGGGTGGGGAACACCGGGGAGCTGTTTTTT.